Below are 32 T cell receptor beta chains sequenced from a single sample in a study of cytomegalovirus exposure and HLA in healthy donors. Amplification used 60 Vbeta primers and 13 Jbeta primers. Clones were sequenced by immunoSEQ multiplex PCR, and TCRdb holds only the in-frame ones, with some missing. The data contain 65,000 or so clones, 60% to 80% of them singletons. Sequencing was carried out using PBMCs. Every receptor here comes from a woman aged 35 to 49 in good health and CMV-seropositive.

CDR3 bases: TGTGCCAGCAGCCAAGATCTAGGGGGGGGTGCAGATACGCAGTATTTT. This encodes CASSQDLGGGADTQYF. The V gene is TRBV4-2, the J gene TRBJ2-3, with D perhaps matching TRBD2 (7 bases). V lost 0 bases and J lost 4, with 14 bases in between. The CDR3 covers 16 residues. Germline lookup yields CDR1 LGHNA and CDR2 YNFKEQ.

On this clone: This specimen includes other DNA sequences encoding the same CDR3. The J gene is TRBJ2-2, the V gene TRBV7-2; TRBD1 might be the D (6 bases). Deletions cut 5 bases from V and 1 base from J, with 8 bases between. Germline V gives CDR1 SGHTA, CDR2 FQGNSA. The length of the CDR3 is 14 residues. CDR3 region: CASSLGQNTGELFF. In DNA, the CDR3 is TGTGCCAGCAGCCTGGGACAGAACACCGGGGAGCTGTTTTTT.

The chain employs TRBV4-1 and TRBJ1-2; TRBD1 matches 11 bases. There are 16 residues in the CDR3. The germline gives CDR1 MGHRA, CDR2 YSYEKL. V gave up 5 bases and J gave up 3 bases; unmatched junction bases: 8. The CDR3 reads CASSGTDRGLDYGYTF. DNA for the CDR3: TGCGCCAGCAGCGGAACGGACAGGGGGCTAGACTATGGCTACACCTTC.

The rearrangement uses TRBV7-8 and TRBJ2-1; D might be TRBD2 (5 bases). Germline CDR1 SGHVS, CDR2 FQNEAQ. V was pared by 2 bases and J by 9 bases, with 8 bases between. The CDR3 length is 12 residues. The CDR3 sequence: CASSLLASEQFF. As DNA, the CDR3 is TGTGCCAGCAGCTTATTAGCGTCTGAGCAGTTCTTC.

The chain couples TRBV19 to TRBJ1-5, with D possibly TRBD1 on 6 matching bases. There are 15 residues in the CDR3. Trimming stripped 5 bases from V and 1 base from J, with 12 bases between. Germline V gene sequence: CDR1 LNHDA, CDR2 SQIVND (reference sequence). The DNA for the CDR3 is TGTGCCAGTAGTCAGTACAGGGTAAGCAATCAGCCCCAGCATTTT. This codes for CASSQYRVSNQPQHF.

The V and J genes are TRBV6-6 and TRBJ2-3; the D gene is possibly TRBD1 (6 bases). CDR3 length: 13 amino acids. V was pared by 5 bases and J by 1 base, with 7 bases between. Germline V gene data show CDR1 as MNHNY and CDR2 as SVGAGI (reference sequence). The CDR3 region is CASSNRGTDTQYF. DNA for the CDR3: TGTGCCAGCAGTAACAGGGGCACAGATACGCAGTATTTT.

This chain connects TRBV7-3 to TRBJ2-1, with D tentatively TRBD2 (6 bases). This CDR3 is built from 14 residues. V lost 5 bases and J lost 4, with 12 bases in between. Germline-derived CDR1 and CDR2 are SGHTA and FQGTGA. In nucleotides, the CDR3 is TGTGCCAGCAGCCCCCGTAGCGGTTACAATGAGCAGTTCTTC. This sequence encodes CASSPRSGYNEQFF.

This clone was seen just once. The chain uses TRBV5-5 and TRBJ2-6; TRBD1 might be the D (5 bases). Germline CDR1 SGHKS, CDR2 YYEKEE (reference sequence). V was cut by 2 bases and J by 3 bases, with 15 bases left in between. The CDR3 has 17 residues. DNA of the CDR3: TGTGCCAGCAGCTTATCCACTGCAGGGATTGGGGCCAACGTCCTGACTTTC. The encoded protein is CASSLSTAGIGANVLTF.

This chain connects TRBV9 to TRBJ2-1; D may be TRBD2 (7 bases). The CDR3 covers 17 residues. The germline CDR1 and CDR2 sequences are SGDLS and YYNGEE. Deletions cut 3 bases from V and 6 bases from J, with 22 bases between. The CDR3 coding sequence is TGTGCCAGCAGCGACCCCTTAGGGGGGGGGAAGGGCAATGAGCAGTTCTTC. It specifies CASSDPLGGGKGNEQFF.

The J gene is TRBJ1-2, the V gene TRBV7-2; 10 nucleotides line up with TRBD1. The junction had 10 bases not matched to a gene; V was cut back by 4 bases and J by 2 bases. The CDR3 has 17 amino acids. Looked up from germline, CDR1 is SGHTA and CDR2 is FQGNSA. In DNA, the CDR3 is TGTGCCAGCAGCTCCTCTTGGGCGACAGGGGGCAACTATGGCTACACCTTC. The encoded protein is CASSSSWATGGNYGYTF.

The CDR3 DNA is TGTGCCAGCAGCTGGACGGGGCAGGGGGGAGATACGCAGTATTTT. This gives the protein CASSWTGQGGDTQYF. This chain connects TRBV5-6 to TRBJ2-3; possibly TRBD1 for D (7 bases). The V gene lost 3 bases and the J gene lost 5 bases, with 16 bases spanning the gap. Per the germline V gene, CDR1 is SGHDT and CDR2 is YYEEEE. CDR3 length: 15 residues. Together with reference TRBV5-6 and TRBJ2-3, the CDR3 gives the full variable domain: DAGVTQSPTHLIKTRGQQVTLRCSPKSGHDTVSWYQQALGQGPQFIFQYYEEEERQRGNFPDRFSGHQFPNYSSELNVNALLLGDSALYLCASSWTGQGGDTQYFGPGTRLTVL.

J is TRBJ1-5 and V is TRBV10-2; perhaps TRBD1 as D (6 bases). The CDR3 spans 15 residues. Trimming took off 7 bases at V and 1 base at J, with 14 bases between the two ends. Germline V gene data show CDR1 as WSHSY and CDR2 as SAAADI. The CDR3 spells CASTKTGPSNQPQHF. The CDR3 DNA sequence: TGCGCCAGCACCAAGACAGGCCCAAGCAATCAGCCCCAGCATTTT.

The rearrangement joins TRBV30 to TRBJ1-2; 9 bases are shared with TRBD1. Germline CDR1 and CDR2: GTSNPN and SVGIG (reference sequence). The CDR3 totals 12 residues. The V and J ends lost 3 bases and 14 bases, in that order; junction bases with no gene match: 10. The CDR3 spells CAWSITGTGRTF. For the CDR3, the DNA is TGTGCCTGGAGCATTACCGGGACAGGGCGAACCTTC.

This chain connects TRBV19 to TRBJ1-5; 9 bases line up with TRBD1. Germline CDR1 LNHDA, CDR2 SQIVND (reference sequence). CDR3 size: 15 residues. V lost 3 bases to trimming and J lost 5 bases; unmatched junction nucleotides: 5. The CDR3 loop is CASSIVTGGHQPQHF. The DNA of the CDR3 is TGTGCCAGTAGTATCGTGACAGGGGGGCATCAGCCCCAGCATTTT. Drawing the rest from reference TRBV19 and TRBJ1-5, the complete variable domain is DGGITQSPKYLFRKEGQNVTLSCEQNLNHDAMYWYRQDPGQGLRLIYYSQIVNDFQKGDIAEGYSVSREKKESFPLTVTSAQKNPTAFYLCASSIVTGGHQPQHFGDGTRLSIL.

This clone was picked up a small number of times. J is TRBJ2-1 and V is TRBV18; the match to TRBD2 covers 9 bases. This CDR3 has 16 residues. After removal of 4 bases from V and 10 bases from J, the junction contained 14 bases not matched to a gene. Looked up from germline, CDR1 is KGHSH and CDR2 is LQKENI. The CDR3 loop is CASSQGGAGGTREQFF. The CDR3 region has the DNA TGTGCCAGCTCACAAGGGGGAGCGGGGGGCACCCGGGAGCAGTTCTTC.

V gene TRBV5-6 combines with J gene TRBJ1-4; D ambiguous. Germline CDR1 and CDR2: SGHDT and YYEEEE. V gave up 0 bases and J gave up 0 bases, with 12 bases separating them. The CDR3 length is 17 residues. This CDR3 is CASSLVGGATTNEKLFF. The CDR3 DNA sequence: TGTGCCAGCAGCTTGGTTGGAGGAGCCACAACTAATGAAAAACTGTTTTTT.

In this sample, this clone turned up a few times. V is TRBV7-9 and J is TRBJ1-1; a weak D match, TRBD1 (5 bases). CDR1 SEHNR and CDR2 FQNEAQ come from the germline V gene (reference sequence). Trimming left V 4 bases short and J 1 base short, with 10 bases between. This CDR3 has 14 residues. Here the CDR3 DNA reads TGTGCCAGCAGCTATTCGGGGGAGAACACTGAAGCTTTCTTT. Residues: CASSYSGENTEAFF.

This clone was observed a handful of times. V and J are TRBV4-2 and TRBJ1-4; no firm D call. V was trimmed by 6 bases and J by 6 bases, leaving 14 bases between them. CDR3 size: 14 residues. The germline V gene has CDR1 LGHNA and CDR2 YNFKEQ. Written as DNA, the CDR3 is TGTGCCAGCAGGCTTCTCGGGAAGGATGAAAAACTGTTTTTT. This sequence encodes CASRLLGKDEKLFF.

This clone was picked up a small number of times. The V call is TRBV18, the J call TRBJ2-7; 8 positions agree with TRBD1. Trimming removed 3 bases from V and 4 bases from J; junction bases left unmatched: 8. Germline V gene sequence: CDR1 KGHSH, CDR2 LQKENI. The CDR3 totals 15 residues. The CDR3 sequence: CASSPLDRASYEQYF. For the CDR3, the DNA is TGTGCCAGCTCACCTCTGGACAGGGCTTCGTACGAGCAGTACTTC.

This clone was counted a few times. The V gene is TRBV21-1, the J gene TRBJ2-5; TRBD2 is the table's D call, not checked against the DNA. TRBV21-1 is classified as a pseudogene. The CDR3 spans 16 residues. For the CDR3, the DNA is TGTGCCAGCAGCACGACCGGGACTAAAGGCGGAGGGACCCAGTACTTC. Residues: CASSTTGTKGGGTQYF.

The chain carries TRBV6-5 and TRBJ2-5; D is undetermined. From germline, CDR1 is MNHEY and CDR2 SVGAGI. The CDR3 covers 14 residues. The V end was cut by 0 bases, the J end by 1 base, with 6 bases between. For the CDR3, the DNA is TGTGCCAGCAGTTACTCCAGCGTCCAAGAGACCCAGTACTTC. This sequence encodes CASSYSSVQETQYF.

The chain links TRBV19 to TRBJ1-1; 8 bases align to TRBD1. V shed 6 bases, J shed 6 bases, and the junction held 6 bases outside the gene matches. The CDR3 length is 13 residues. The germline CDR1 and CDR2 sequences are LNHDA and SQIVND (reference sequence). The CDR3 DNA reads TGTGCCAGTAGGCCAGGGGGCTTCCCTGAAGCTTTCTTT. Translated: CASRPGGFPEAFF. Based on the CDR3 plus reference TRBV19 and TRBJ1-1, the full variable domain is DGGITQSPKYLFRKEGQNVTLSCEQNLNHDAMYWYRQDPGQGLRLIYYSQIVNDFQKGDIAEGYSVSREKKESFPLTVTSAQKNPTAFYLCASRPGGFPEAFFGQGTRLTVV.

The V and J genes are TRBV15 and TRBJ1-4; D not certain. V lost 3 bases, J lost 6 bases, and 11 bases lay in between. CDR3 length: 14 residues. CDR1 LNHNV and CDR2 YYDKDF come from the germline V gene (reference sequence). CDR3 region: CATSRGGSDEKLFF. The CDR3 nucleotides are TGTGCCACCAGCAGGGGCGGGTCGGATGAAAAACTGTTTTTT.

This CDR3 reads CASSLGPGGENEAFF. Written as DNA, the CDR3 is TGTGCCAGCAGCTTAGGCCCAGGGGGCGAAAATGAAGCTTTCTTT. This rearrangement joins TRBV7-9 to TRBJ1-1, with 8 bases fitting TRBD1. The germline gives CDR1 SEHNR, CDR2 FQNEAQ (reference sequence). The CDR3 has 15 amino acids. V was pared by 1 base and J by 7 bases, with 8 bases of the junction left unmatched.

The chain combines TRBV28 with TRBJ1-2; no reliable D call. V gave up 6 bases and J gave up 1 base, with 12 bases separating them. Germline V gene sequence: CDR1 MDHEN, CDR2 SYDVKM. The CDR3 runs 14 residues. CDR3 loop: CASSLPPGNYGYTF. The CDR3 nucleotides read TGTGCCAGCAGCCTGCCCCCCGGTAACTATGGCTACACCTTC.

The rearrangement joins TRBV9 to TRBJ2-3; TRBD2 matches 8 bases. This CDR3 comprises 18 residues. J gave up 5 bases and V 0 bases, and 14 bases lay outside the gene matches. Germline V CDR1 and CDR2: SGDLS, YYNGEE. CDR3 residues: CASSVEPGGGGWRDTQYF. CDR3 nucleotides: TGTGCCAGCAGCGTAGAGCCTGGGGGCGGGGGGTGGAGAGATACGCAGTATTTT.

The rearrangement uses TRBV6-1 and TRBJ1-1, with 10 bases aligning to TRBD1. The CDR3 is 15 residues long. With V trimmed by 6 bases and J by 11 bases, 15 bases remained unmatched. Looked up from germline, CDR1 is MNHNS and CDR2 is SASEGT. The DNA for the CDR3 is TGTGCCAGCAGCCTTAGACAGGGGGCCCCGGGGGGGGCTTTCTTT. Amino acid sequence: CASSLRQGAPGGAFF.

The chain joins TRBV5-6 to TRBJ2-1; 9 bases map to TRBD1. Germline CDR1 is SGHDT and CDR2 is YYEEEE. The CDR3 totals 14 residues. V dropped 7 bases and J dropped 6; count of bases not matched to a gene: 8. CDR3: CASLNRGRGNEQFF. CDR3 sequence (DNA): TGTGCCAGCCTAAACAGGGGGCGAGGCAATGAGCAGTTCTTC.

This clone was counted once. The chain carries TRBV29-1 and TRBJ2-7; D is perhaps TRBD2 (5 bases). The CDR3 is 13 amino acids. V lost 5 bases to trimming and J lost 1 base, with 12 bases between them. Germline V gene data show CDR1 as SQVTM and CDR2 as ANQGSEA. The CDR3, as DNA: TGCAGCGTTACCGGACTGGGGTCCTACGAGCAGTACTTC. It encodes CSVTGLGSYEQYF.

This sequence joins TRBV18 and TRBJ2-7; 7 bases map to TRBD1. Germline V gene sequence: CDR1 KGHSH, CDR2 LQKENI. The CDR3 is 15 residues long. After removal of 3 bases from V and 5 bases from J, the junction contained 10 bases not matched to a gene. The CDR3 DNA sequence: TGTGCCAGCTCACCCACGACAGGGAGAAACCACGAGCAGTACTTC. Translation: CASSPTTGRNHEQYF.

The CDR3 coding sequence is TGTGCCTGGGAGGAGGACAGGGGGGTGGCTGAAGCTTTCTTT. This encodes CAWEEDRGVAEAFF. The genes are TRBV30 and TRBJ1-1; 10 bases align to TRBD1. Germline V lookup: CDR1 GTSNPN, CDR2 SVGIG (reference sequence). J gave up 6 bases and V 5 bases, and 9 bases lay outside the gene matches. This CDR3 region has 14 residues. The complete variable domain, with remaining parts taken from reference TRBV30 and TRBJ1-1, reads SQTIHQWPATLVQPVGSPLSLECTVEGTSNPNLYWYRQAAGRGLQLLFYSVGIGQISSEVPQNLSASRPQDRQFILSSKKLLLSDSGFYLCAWEEDRGVAEAFFGQGTRLTVV.

This clone was observed a few times. The chain combines TRBV11-2 with TRBJ1-1; 9 nucleotides align to TRBD1. CDR1 and CDR2 (germline): SGHAT, FQNNGV. The length of the CDR3 is 14 residues. V lost 5 bases and J lost 4; bases outside the gene matches: 5. CDR3 in amino acids: CASSPDRGGTEAFF. In DNA form, the CDR3 reads TGTGCCAGCAGCCCGGACAGGGGAGGCACTGAAGCTTTCTTT.